Here is one TCR beta chain with its context. The sample is drawn from a study of CD8+ T cells in alopecia areata. Specified treatment: oral pan-JAK inhibitor, 5-10 mg twice daily. The trim removed 6 bases at V and 5 bases at J, leaving 4 bases unmatched. CDR1 ENHRY and CDR2 SYGVKD come from the germline V gene. CDR3 size: 15 residues. Sequencing templates came from extracted RNA that was reverse transcribed into cDNA. The repertoire was sequenced with immunoSEQ multiplex PCR; TCRdb's copy has only in-frame clones and lacks some. The sample gives more than 150,000 clones, approximately 51% of which show up once; 10% is in the top ten.

The chain recombines TRBV10-3 with TRBJ2-5, with 15 positions matching TRBD2. This specimen was CD8+ T cells sorted from blood, taken at week 52, from a patient treated with tofacitinib. This receptor was identified in a human donor with alopecia areata. In nucleotides, the CDR3 is TGTGCCATCAGCCCCGGACTAGCGGGGGGGGAGACCCAGTACTTC. This sequence encodes CAISPGLAGGETQYF.